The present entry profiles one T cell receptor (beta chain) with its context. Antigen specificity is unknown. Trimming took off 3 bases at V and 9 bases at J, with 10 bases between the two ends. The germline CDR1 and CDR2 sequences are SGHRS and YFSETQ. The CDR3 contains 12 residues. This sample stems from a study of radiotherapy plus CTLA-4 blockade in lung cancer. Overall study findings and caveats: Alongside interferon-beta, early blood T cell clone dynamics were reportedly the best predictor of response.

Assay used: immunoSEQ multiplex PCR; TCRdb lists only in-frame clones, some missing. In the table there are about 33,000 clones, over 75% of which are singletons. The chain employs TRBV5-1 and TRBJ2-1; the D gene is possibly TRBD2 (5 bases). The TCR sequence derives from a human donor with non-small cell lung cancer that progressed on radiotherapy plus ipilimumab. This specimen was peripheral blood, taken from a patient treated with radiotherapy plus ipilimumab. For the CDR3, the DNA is TGCGCCAGCAGCTGGAGTGCGGGTGAGCAGTTCTTC. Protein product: CASSWSAGEQFF.